The T cell receptor beta chain described here comes from a study of shared clonotypes between healthy human individuals. About the study: CD8 memory received one plate per donor, CD8 naive two, CD4 memory three and CD4 naive three. The study's findings and limits: Between a few donors, naive CD4 clonotypes were shared at a level of around 4.8%. Generation of non-shared clonotypes was less probable than generation of clonotypes shared by all four donors.

Assay: immunoSEQ multiplex PCR; the TCRdb copy retains only in-frame clones and omits some. Of some 1 million clones in the sample, about 76% were seen once. A note on this clone: Its specificity is unknown.

Input material: memory CD4+ T cells sorted from blood. Subset described: CD45RA-negative fraction. The TCR was taken from a man between 18 and 35 years old in good health.

The DNA of the CDR3 is TGTGCCAGCAGGGGACAGGACAACACCGGGGAGCTGTTTTTT. This gives the protein CASRGQDNTGELFF. J is TRBJ2-2 and V is TRBV5-4, with 8 bases that match TRBD1. Germline values: CDR1 SGHNT, CDR2 YYREEE (reference sequence). V shed 5 bases and J 2 bases; nucleotides not matched to a gene: 2. This CDR3 has 14 residues.